This T cell receptor beta chain was captured in a study of blood T cell repertoires in COVID-19. The data were produced by immunoSEQ multiplex PCR, yet TCRdb's version contains in-frame clones alone and is incomplete. Seen here are a few hundred thousand clones, 65% to 90% observed once, and the top ten hold about 7.6%. Material: peripheral blood. The TCR originated in a woman aged 60 to 75 with COVID-19, enrolled during active disease.

CDR3 amino acids: CASSTRGAAFF. The DNA for the CDR3 is TGTGCCAGTAGTACCAGGGGTGCAGCTTTCTTT. The chain employs TRBV19 and TRBJ1-1; tentatively, D is TRBD1 (6 bases). CDR1 and CDR2 from the germline V gene are LNHDA and SQIVND (reference sequence). The CDR3 spans 11 residues. V lost 4 bases and J lost 10, with 10 bases in between. The complete variable domain, with remaining parts taken from reference TRBV19 and TRBJ1-1, reads DGGITQSPKYLFRKEGQNVTLSCEQNLNHDAMYWYRQDPGQGLRLIYYSQIVNDFQKGDIAEGYSVSREKKESFPLTVTSAQKNPTAFYLCASSTRGAAFFGQGTRLTVV.